Below, 8 T cell receptor beta chains from the same sample are listed, as sequenced in a study of beta chain features in type 1 diabetes. The study reverse transcribed the entire isolated RNA, so it sequenced expressed TCRB transcripts. Assay: immunoSEQ multiplex PCR; the TCRdb copy retains only in-frame clones and omits some. The data hold a few hundred thousand clones, with 30% observed a single time. Material: naive CD4+ T cells from blood. The source of these receptors is a man aged 18 to 30 in good health.

Remarks on this clone: Additional DNA sequences in this sample encode the identical CDR3. V gene TRBV30 combines with J gene TRBJ1-5; no firm D call. Germline loops: CDR1 GTSNPN, CDR2 SVGIG (reference sequence). The V gene lost 0 bases and the J gene lost 4 bases, with 7 bases spanning the gap. CDR3 size: 13 residues. CDR3 coding DNA: TGTGCCTGGAGTGTACTCGGGAATCAGCCCCAGCATTTT. Translated: CAWSVLGNQPQHF. Full variable domain (remainder filled in from reference TRBV30 and TRBJ1-5): SQTIHQWPATLVQPVGSPLSLECTVEGTSNPNLYWYRQAAGRGLQLLFYSVGIGQISSEVPQNLSASRPQDRQFILSSKKLLLSDSGFYLCAWSVLGNQPQHFGDGTRLSIL.

This clone was observed a few times. This chain joins TRBV6-1 and TRBJ2-1; D is perhaps TRBD2 (5 bases). CDR1 is MNHNS, CDR2 SASEGT, per germline. Trimming took off 7 bases at V and 4 bases at J, with 8 bases between the two ends. The CDR3 has 12 amino acids. CDR3 bases: TGTGCCAGCAACGAGGGATACAATGAGCAGTTCTTC. Protein sequence: CASNEGYNEQFF.

In this sample, this clone turned up a few times. V is TRBV30 and J is TRBJ2-7; D is ambiguous. This CDR3 comprises 12 residues. CDR1 is GTSNPN and CDR2 is SVGIG in the germline V gene (reference sequence). Trimming removed 3 bases at V and 8 bases at J, with 14 bases between. DNA for the CDR3: TGTGCCTGGAGCCCTAAAGGTCACAAGCAGTACTTC. This sequence encodes CAWSPKGHKQYF.

This clone turned up a few times. The genes are TRBV7-9 and TRBJ2-6, with 9 bases fitting TRBD1. The CDR3 totals 18 residues. Per the germline V gene, CDR1 is SEHNR and CDR2 is FQNEAQ (reference sequence). Trimming at V came to 2 bases and at J to 2 bases, leaving 7 bases not matched to a gene. Here the CDR3 reads CASSLLGQGRAGANVLTF. The CDR3 coding sequence is TGTGCCAGCAGCTTACTCGGACAGGGGAGGGCTGGGGCCAACGTCCTGACTTTC.

This clone was seen more than once but under ten times. The chain couples TRBV7-2 to TRBJ2-7; D is possibly TRBD2 (6 bases). CDR1 and CDR2 (germline): SGHTA, FQGNSA. CDR3 length equals 15 residues. The ends were cut back, 3 bases at V and 2 bases at J, with 14 bases in the middle. The DNA of the CDR3 is TGTGCCAGCAGCTTTGGTAAGGCGGGACCCTACGAGCAGTACTTC. This translates into CASSFGKAGPYEQYF.

This rearrangement joins TRBV27 to TRBJ2-7; D is perhaps TRBD2 (6 bases). The CDR3 is made up of 15 amino acids. The V and J ends lost 6 bases and 2 bases respectively, with 17 bases between them. Per the germline V gene, CDR1 is MNHEY and CDR2 is SMNVEV (reference sequence). DNA of the CDR3: TGTGCCAGCAGACCCGGGACTCAACAGCCCTACGAGCAGTACTTC. Amino acid sequence: CASRPGTQQPYEQYF.

The gene calls are TRBV14 and TRBJ2-5, with 10 positions matching TRBD1. The V gene's germline CDR1 is SGHDN and CDR2 FVKESK. This CDR3 spans 15 amino acids. V gave up 1 base and J gave up 4 bases; unmatched junction bases: 3. CDR3 sequence reads: CASSQVRTGGETQYF. As DNA, the CDR3 is TGTGCCAGCAGCCAAGTTAGGACAGGGGGAGAGACCCAGTACTTC.

V usage is TRBV10-3 and J usage is TRBJ1-1; D gene uncertain. Germline CDR1 is ENHRY and CDR2 is SYGVKD. CDR3 length: 15 residues. Trimming removed 0 bases at V and 4 bases at J, with 12 bases between. In DNA, the CDR3 is TGTGCCATCAGTGAGTCGACGGGTTGGAGCACTGAAGCTTTCTTT. This codes for CAISESTGWSTEAFF.